In its sample, the clone carrying this T cell receptor beta chain was seen a few times. Antigen specificity is unknown. Construction of the TCRbeta library involved unique molecular identifiers. TCRdb re-derived calls from the PCR reads in MiXCR, one entry per CDR3 protein. Among about 130,000 distinct CDR3 sequences, more than 9.5% were seen once, and the ten largest hold 24%. The CDR3 spans 13 residues. V was cut by 1 base and J by 2 bases, with 7 bases left in between. CDR1 is DFQATT, CDR2 SNEGSKA, per germline (reference sequence). This entry is derived from a study of T-cell reconstitution after alpha-beta-depleted transplantation in children. General study findings and limits: There were some patients whose high TCRbeta diversity at day 60 came from surviving recipient T cells and thymic progenitors. Reportedly, only several hundred clones from non-depleted graft cells drove alpha-beta T-cell counts at about two months. From newly produced T cells came most of the T-cell counts and diversity one year after transplant.

The sample here was PBMCs, mostly from graft donor cells, taken 180 days after TCRalphabeta/CD19-depleted stem cell transplant. The chain has TRBV20-1 and TRBJ2-3, with D possibly matching TRBD1 (5 bases). This TCR came from a girl younger than two who had a stem cell transplant for combined immunodeficiency, so the T cells may come from the graft donor. The CDR3: CSARGQHTDTQYF. CDR3 bases: TGCAGTGCTAGAGGACAGCACACAGATACGCAGTATTTT.